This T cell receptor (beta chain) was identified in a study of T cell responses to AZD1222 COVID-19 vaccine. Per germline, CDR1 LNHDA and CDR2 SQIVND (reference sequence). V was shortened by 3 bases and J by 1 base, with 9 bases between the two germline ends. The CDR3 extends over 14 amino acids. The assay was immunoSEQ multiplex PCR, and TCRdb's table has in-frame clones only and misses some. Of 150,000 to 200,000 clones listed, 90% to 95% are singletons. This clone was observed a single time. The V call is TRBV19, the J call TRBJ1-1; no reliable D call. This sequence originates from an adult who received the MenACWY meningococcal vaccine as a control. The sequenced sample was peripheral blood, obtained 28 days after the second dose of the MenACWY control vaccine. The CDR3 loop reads CASSITGQNTEAFF. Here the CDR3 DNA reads TGTGCCAGTAGTATTACCGGCCAGAACACTGAAGCTTTCTTT.